This T cell receptor (beta chain) was sequenced in a study of T-cell memory formation after mild COVID-19. Background on the study: Largely, the TCR clusters proved donor specific. Notes on the study in general: Shrinking CD4+ clones were chiefly CM and EM; CD8+ ones were chiefly EMRA. Cross-reactive memory appears to have joined, as suggested by some responding clones showing up in pre-infection memory.

CDR1 MNHEY and CDR2 SVGEGT come from the germline V gene. Trimming took 8 bases from V and 5 from J, leaving 16 bases between them. The CDR3 covers 13 residues. As to this clonotype: Antigen unknown.

TCRdb used MiXCR to reprocess the 5' RACE reads, holding one entry per CDR3 protein. The repertoire includes under 450,000 distinct CDR3 sequences, around a fifth of them detected once, and roughly a fifth sits in the top ten. This rearrangement joins TRBV6-2 or TRBV6-3 to TRBJ2-7; D not certain. Source material: PBMCs or a T cell subset sorted from them (not recorded which). This sequence originates from a man aged 18 to 29 who had mild COVID-19 (a few samples of this study predate the infection). Cell type and time point are not known. CDR3 bases: TGTGCCAGCGCGGACGACCTTCCCCACGAGCAGTACGTC. Protein sequence: CASADDLPHEQYV.